The rows below give T cell receptor beta chains drawn from one sample of a study of regulatory T cells in long-lasting Graves disease. TCRdb passed the multiplex PCR reads through MiXCR, listing each CDR3 protein once. The sample carries a few hundred thousand distinct CDR3 sequences, 18% recorded once. This same sample was also part of a study on T cells in Graves' hyperthyroidism and ophthalmopathy.

Sequenced here: peripheral blood mononuclear cells (PBMCs), sampled at new diagnosis, from a patient treated with antithyroid drugs. These receptors originate from a woman in her 30s with Graves disease. The conserved cysteine and the conserved F or W are not part of the CDR3 here.

J gene,CDR3 length,V gene,CDR3 protein
TRBJ2-1,11,TRBV20-1,SALQVGRNEQF
TRBJ1-4,11,TRBV7-8,ASSRGVLEKLF
TRBJ1-2,10,TRBV12-3/TRBV12-4,ASSSSYYGYT
TRBJ1-1,13,TRBV27,ASSRYSQGNTEAF
TRBJ2-7,10,TRBV12-3/TRBV12-4,ASSPGLEGRY
TRBJ2-3,15,TRBV7-9,ASSLSEAGEPSDTQY
TRBJ2-7,14,TRBV7-2,ASSLRQGAGSYEQY
TRBJ1-1,12,TRBV3-1,ASSGISGGTEAF
TRBJ2-4,13,TRBV27,ASNPSPGGGNIQY
TRBJ2-7,14,TRBV11-1,ASSFTGTGISYEQY
TRBJ2-4,11,TRBV20-1,SARVGLFNIQY
TRBJ1-5,12,TRBV2,ASSDRSSNQPQH
TRBJ1-4,11,TRBV27,ASSGTGREKLF
TRBJ1-2,13,TRBV3-1,ASSPSVGTGNGYT
TRBJ1-1,10,TRBV20-1,SAGFLGTEAF
TRBJ1-2,10,TRBV6-1,ASSPTNYGYT
TRBJ2-7,12,TRBV5-1,ASSPHINSYEQY
TRBJ1-1,9,TRBV29-1,SVEFDTEAF
TRBJ1-6,12,TRBV7-8,ASSLGGSDSPLH
TRBJ2-1,15,TRBV7-2,ASSFGAGDLSYNEQF
TRBJ2-3,12,TRBV11-1,ASSPTSGIDTQY
TRBJ2-7,13,TRBV28,ASSLGTGAVYEQY
TRBJ1-1,13,TRBV7-8,ASSFAAQGGAEAF
.,12,TRBV2,ASSRRRGIETQY
TRBJ1-1,12,TRBV20-1,SATASGGVTEAF
TRBJ1-6,16,TRBV25-1,ASSAQPRETSMGSPLH
TRBJ2-7,12,TRBV2,ATGPQAPNYEQY
TRBJ2-4,11,TRBV7-9,ASSLGGLDIQY
TRBJ1-2,13,TRBV12-3/TRBV12-4,ASSSGPFANYGYT
TRBJ2-1,12,TRBV6-1,ASRALEPSHEQF
TRBJ2-7,10,TRBV29-1,SAEGGTYEQY
TRBJ1-5,13,TRBV19,ASSADPGVGQPQH
TRBJ1-6,13,TRBV11-2,ASSLEPGLGSPLH
TRBJ2-5,13,TRBV20-1,SARDGRAYQETQY
TRBJ1-1,11,TRBV7-9,ASSLAGRREAF
TRBJ2-6,11,TRBV7-3,ASRLDGANVLT
TRBJ1-2,10,TRBV7-9,ASSRPTAGYT
TRBJ2-1,19,TRBV7-8,ASSLPPGLAGLLGSYNEQF
TRBJ1-1,11,TRBV10-1,ASSEDSNGRAF
TRBJ1-2,9,TRBV7-9,ASSPGAGYT
TRBJ2-1,14,TRBV20-1,SARIPGLASYNEQF
TRBJ2-1,13,TRBV7-6,ASRLLAGGNNEQF
TRBJ2-3,14,TRBV19,ASSILAGYRTDTQY
TRBJ2-1,13,TRBV10-2,ASSPTGDGYNEQF
TRBJ2-7,10,TRBV12-3/TRBV12-4,ASSFRSYEQY
TRBJ2-6,14,TRBV27,ASSRDAGIGANVLT